This T cell receptor beta chain was sequenced in a study of shared clonotypes between healthy human individuals. TCRdb's copy holds only in-frame clones and misses some; the assay was immunoSEQ multiplex PCR. The table includes millions of clones, approximately 94% detected once. Deletions cut 6 bases from V and 7 bases from J, with 12 bases between. CDR1 LGHNT and CDR2 FRNRAP come from the germline V gene. The CDR3 runs 12 residues. CD45RO-negative, CCR7-selected cells formed the naive CD8 fraction, which excluded terminally differentiated effector memory CD45RA+ cells. The chain links TRBV12-5 to TRBJ1-1; perhaps TRBD1 as D (5 bases). Sequenced: naive CD8+ T cells sorted from blood. The source of this sequence is a man aged 18 to 30 in good health. The chain's CDR3 is CASGQDYFEAFF. CDR3 nucleotides: TGTGCTAGTGGACAGGACTATTTTGAAGCTTTCTTT.